This T cell receptor (beta chain) was captured in a study of T-cell reconstitution after alpha-beta-depleted transplantation in children (dated by TCRdb to 2016 to 2017). Background for the entire study: T-cell immune reconstitution after TCRalphabeta/CD19-depleted allogeneic hematopoietic cell transplantation in children was quantitatively tracked in the study by means of TCR repertoire profiling.

Libraries came from PCR. TCRdb lists the instrument as Illumina HiSeq 2500. TCR library preparation used molecular barcoding, with unique molecular identifiers applied to normalize quantification of the TCRbeta repertoire. TCRdb redid the processing of the public reads, applying fastp at Q25 and MiXCR, and retained in-frame beta chains. Each CDR3 protein appears once, grouped with its most common genes and DNA. In all, the sample holds around 360,000 distinct CDR3 sequences, and 10% of those were seen once. The top ten constitute 2% to 2.5% of the sample. To note about this clonotype: Its antigen is currently not known. Per-base qualities were not stored, and no clone one base away is much larger.

CDR1 and CDR2 are drawn from the germline V gene: SGHTA, FQGNSA. Cut back by 3 bases and 0 bases, the V and J ends lie 15 bases apart. From the cysteine through the phenylalanine, the CDR3 covers 16 amino acids. Only the CDR3 part of the read is kept: 48 bases, read in frame from the first base. This sequence was found in a human donor who donated a stem cell graft to a child with acute lymphoblastic leukemia. The sample consisted of PBMCs from the stem cell graft donor, taken from the stem cell graft. The sequence joins TRBV7-2 to TRBJ2-7; the D gene is perhaps TRBD1 or TRBD2, each of them matching over 5 bases. CDR3 loop: CASSFALGDGSYEQYF. The DNA sequence is as follows: TGTGCCAGCAGCTTCGCCCTAGGGGACGGCTCCTACGAGCAGTACTTC.